This T cell receptor beta chain was sequenced in a study of blood T cell repertoires in COVID-19. The protocol was immunoSEQ multiplex PCR, while the TCRdb copy is restricted to in-frame clones and leaves out a portion. This repertoire shows 200,000 or so clones, around 82% found once; its top ten account for approximately 7.6%. Germline CDR1 and CDR2: MNHNS and SASEGT. Trimming pared 0 bases from V and 6 bases from J, leaving 14 bases between. CDR3 length equals 15 residues. Participants, about 18 to 90 years old, spanned approximately 26 US areas. The study assigned cohorts using participant-reported clinical history. Each recovered donor of Cohort 3 presented with two negative PCRs, clearance, or symptom resolution.

The chain couples TRBV6-1 to TRBJ1-2; a possible D gene is TRBD1 (5 bases). The sample taken for sequencing was PBMCs or T cells enriched from blood (not recorded which). The source of this sequence is a middle-aged man who had recovered from COVID-19. CDR3 loop: CASSEARGGENGYTF. The CDR3 coding sequence is TGTGCCAGCAGTGAAGCGCGGGGAGGGGAAAATGGCTACACCTTC.